Listed here are 26 T cell receptor beta chains from one sample, sequenced in a study of T cell repertoires in cytomegalovirus infection. TCRdb fed the reads into MiXCR, producing one record per CDR3 protein. The sample consists of 480,000 or so distinct CDR3 sequences, around 11% of them appearing once. The sample was PBMCs. These receptors were obtained from a human donor in good health (CMV status not recorded). Some clones in this sample may be carry-over from other donors' samples.

In its sample, this clonotype was seen many times. The gene calls are TRBV27 and TRBJ1-2; D unresolved. Trimming shortened V by 5 bases and J by 6 bases, and 19 bases separated the two germline ends. In germline, CDR1 is MNHEY, CDR2 SMNVEV (reference sequence). CDR3 length: 15 amino acids. The CDR3 nucleotides read TGTGCCAGCAGTGGTCTCAGGACTTCCTCAGATGGCTACACCTTC. Its protein is CASSGLRTSSDGYTF.

The V and J genes are TRBV6-2 or TRBV6-3 and TRBJ2-5; a weak D match, TRBD1 (6 bases). Germline V CDR1 and CDR2: MNHEY, SVGEGT. CDR3 size: 12 residues. V lost 7 bases to trimming and J lost 3 bases, with 9 bases between them. CDR3 nucleotides: TGTGCCAGCAAAGGACAGAAAGAGACCCAGTACTTC. Its translation: CASKGQKETQYF.

This clonotype was observed at least ten times. The V call is TRBV7-9, the J call TRBJ2-2; 7 bases are a match to TRBD1. Per the germline V gene, CDR1 is SEHNR and CDR2 is FQNEAQ (reference sequence). Trimming at V came to 7 bases and at J to 4 bases, leaving 15 bases not matched to a gene. CDR3 size: 17 residues. This CDR3 is CASTTAPTGWGTGELFF. The DNA of the CDR3 is TGTGCCAGCACCACGGCCCCGACAGGGTGGGGCACCGGGGAGCTGTTTTTT.

This clonotype has ten or more counts. The V call is TRBV7-9, the J call TRBJ1-1, with D hard to call. The V and J ends lost 4 bases and 4 bases respectively, with 10 bases between them. CDR3 length: 13 amino acids. Germline CDR1 reads SEHNR; CDR2 reads FQNEAQ (reference sequence). The chain's CDR3 is CASSSKDRTEAFF. The CDR3, as DNA: TGTGCCAGCAGCTCCAAGGACCGCACTGAAGCTTTCTTT.

This clonotype was detected ten times or more. The chain joins TRBV11-3 to TRBJ1-1; no clear D. Germline CDR1 SGHNT, CDR2 YENEEA. The CDR3 covers 13 residues. V lost 2 bases, J lost 4 bases, and 8 bases lay in between. CDR3 DNA sequence: TGTGCCAGCAGCTTAAAGACTTCCACTGAAGCTTTCTTT. This codes for CASSLKTSTEAFF.

This clonotype has just a few counts. The rearrangement joins TRBV9 to TRBJ2-3, with 8 positions matching TRBD1. CDR1 and CDR2 from the germline V gene are SGDLS and YYNGEE. This CDR3 contains 16 residues. V lost 4 bases, J lost 2 bases, and 9 bases stayed unmatched. The DNA of the CDR3 is TGTGCCAGCAGCCCTACGCAGGGGGCCTTCACAGATACGCAGTATTTT. Translating it yields CASSPTQGAFTDTQYF.

This clonotype was seen a handful of times. The genes are TRBV5-1 and TRBJ2-7; TRBD1 matches at 7 bases. Looked up from germline, CDR1 is SGHRS and CDR2 is YFSETQ. The ends lost 4 bases at V and 5 bases at J; junction bases unmatched: 6. CDR3 length: 13 residues. CDR3 residues: CASSPGQNHEQYF. CDR3 sequence (DNA): TGCGCCAGCAGCCCGGGACAGAACCACGAGCAGTACTTC.

A few counts support this clonotype. The genes are TRBV3-1 and TRBJ1-3, with D uncertain. Germline V gene data show CDR1 as LGHDT and CDR2 as YNNKEL (reference sequence). Trimming cost V 2 bases and J 0 bases, with 11 bases left between them. This CDR3 has 16 residues. CDR3 nucleotide sequence: TGTGCCAGCAGCCAAATCAACTGGTACTCTGGAAACACCATATATTTT. It translates to CASSQINWYSGNTIYF.

The sample holds a few counts of this clonotype. The gene calls are TRBV7-9 and TRBJ1-1; possible D gene TRBD1, 6 bases. From germline, CDR1 is SEHNR and CDR2 FQNEAQ (reference sequence). The CDR3 covers 14 residues. V gave up 1 base and J gave up 6 bases, with 12 bases separating them. DNA for the CDR3: TGTGCCAGCAGCTTAGGAACAGGGTTGCCTGAAGCTTTCTTT. This codes for CASSLGTGLPEAFF.

This clonotype was counted a few times. The V call is TRBV20-1, the J call TRBJ1-1, with TRBD1 identical over 7 bases. This CDR3 is 15 amino acids long. Looked up from germline, CDR1 is DFQATT and CDR2 is SNEGSKA (reference sequence). V shed 3 bases, J shed 2 bases, and the junction held 9 bases outside the gene matches. Here the CDR3 reads CSARLGGQVNTEAFF. Here the CDR3 DNA reads TGCAGTGCTAGGTTAGGAGGACAGGTTAACACTGAAGCTTTCTTT.

This clonotype was counted at least ten times. The rearrangement uses TRBV4-2 and TRBJ2-1; 14 bases map to TRBD2. From germline, CDR1 is LGHNA and CDR2 YNFKEQ. The J segment lost 9 bases and the V segment lost 3 bases, leaving 10 bases of the junction unmatched. This CDR3 contains 17 residues. The CDR3 region is CASSQGLAGVSGSEQFF. The DNA of the CDR3 is TGTGCCAGCAGCCAGGGACTAGCGGGAGTCTCAGGCAGTGAGCAGTTCTTC.

There are many counts of this clonotype. The rearrangement links TRBV12-3 or TRBV12-4 to TRBJ2-1; weak D call: TRBD1 (5 bases). CDR3 size: 12 residues. V lost 5 bases and J 6 bases, leaving 8 bases between the germline ends. CDR3 DNA sequence: TGTGCCAGCAGTCACAGGTTCAATGAGCAGTTCTTC. Translated, it gives CASSHRFNEQFF.

This clonotype was counted between two and nine times. The V call is TRBV10-3, the J call TRBJ1-2, with D perhaps TRBD1 (5 bases). Trimming pared 11 bases from V and 8 bases from J, leaving 12 bases between. CDR1 and CDR2 from the germline V gene are ENHRY and SYGVKD. The CDR3 runs 10 residues. For the CDR3, the DNA is TGTGCCGACGACAGATCCGGCTACACCTTC. It yields the protein CADDRSGYTF.

This clonotype was observed at least ten times. V is TRBV2 and J is TRBJ1-1; TRBD1 matches at 9 bases. The CDR3 loop spans 13 amino acids. With 6 bases clipped from V and 4 bases from J, the junction kept 3 bases outside the gene matches. Per germline, CDR1 SNHLY and CDR2 FYNNEI. The DNA for the CDR3 is TGTGCCAGCAGGGGGACAGGGATCACTGAAGCTTTCTTT. Residues: CASRGTGITEAFF.

As regards this clonotype: This may arise from a read error, as a much more abundant clone is one base away. This rearrangement joins TRBV25-1 to TRBJ2-5; D remains unclear. CDR1 and CDR2 from the germline V gene are MGHDK and SYGVNS. This CDR3 comprises 17 residues. The CDR3 spells CTSSEFPAVAYQETQYF. The CDR3 DNA follows: TGTACCAGCAGTGAATTCCCTGCGGTGGCGTACCAAGAGACCCAGTACTTC.

This clonotype was seen at least ten times. The chain recombines TRBV7-8 with TRBJ1-2, with D perhaps TRBD1 (6 bases). In germline, CDR1 is SGHVS, CDR2 FQNEAQ. V was pared by 5 bases and J by 3 bases, with 13 bases between. The CDR3 loop spans 14 amino acids. The CDR3 reads CASSTAQGDYGYTF. As DNA, the CDR3 is TGTGCCAGCAGCACTGCACAGGGAGACTATGGCTACACCTTC.

This clonotype was observed a handful of times. The J gene is TRBJ2-2, the V gene TRBV2, with 7 bases that match TRBD2. The CDR3 totals 14 residues. The V gene end was trimmed by 6 bases and the J gene end by 4 bases; junction bases not matched to a gene: 5. The germline V gene encodes CDR1 SNHLY and CDR2 FYNNEI. CDR3 region: CASRGEGITGELFF. Written as DNA, the CDR3 is TGTGCCAGCAGGGGGGAGGGTATCACCGGGGAGCTGTTTTTT.

This clonotype appeared many times. The chain recombines TRBV7-2 with TRBJ2-2; no firm D call. Germline V gene lookup returns CDR1 SGHTA and CDR2 FQGNSA. V lost 5 bases to trimming and J lost 4 bases, with 8 bases between them. The CDR3 is 13 residues long. This chain's CDR3 is CASSRLLTGELFF. Written as DNA, the CDR3 is TGTGCCAGCAGCCGACTGCTCACCGGGGAGCTGTTTTTT.

This clonotype was counted at least ten times. The chain employs TRBV5-4 and TRBJ2-2; perhaps TRBD2 as D (5 bases). Germline V lookup: CDR1 SGHNT, CDR2 YYREEE (reference sequence). The CDR3 runs 16 residues. V was pared by 4 bases and J by 0 bases, with 13 bases between. CDR3 coding DNA: TGTGCCAGCAGCATTCCTAGCAGCTCGAACACCGGGGAGCTGTTTTTT. Protein sequence: CASSIPSSSNTGELFF.

The chain employs TRBV5-6 and TRBJ1-5, with D unresolved. The CDR3 runs 18 residues. V lost 4 bases, J lost 0 bases, and 20 bases lay in between. CDR1 and CDR2 (germline): SGHDT, YYEEEE. CDR3 protein: CASSHGRTIPFSNQPQHF. CDR3 sequence (DNA): TGTGCCAGCAGCCACGGACGGACGATTCCCTTTAGCAATCAGCCCCAGCATTTT.

This clonotype was counted at least ten times. The chain links TRBV20-1 to TRBJ1-5; perhaps TRBD1 as D (5 bases). The CDR3 is made up of 13 amino acids. Trimming took 3 bases from V and 4 from J, leaving 10 bases between them. The germline CDR1 and CDR2 sequences are DFQATT and SNEGSKA (reference sequence). The CDR3 loop is CSARMGVNQPQHF. The CDR3 nucleotides are TGCAGTGCTAGGATGGGGGTGAATCAGCCCCAGCATTTT.

The V and J genes are TRBV20-1 and TRBJ1-6; 7 bases line up with TRBD1. V was pared by 1 base and J by 7 bases, with 4 bases of the junction left unmatched. Germline lookup yields CDR1 DFQATT and CDR2 SNEGSKA (reference sequence). This CDR3 region has 14 residues. The CDR3 DNA reads as TGCAGTGCTAGAGGACAGGGTAACAATTCACCCCTCCACTTT. It encodes CSARGQGNNSPLHF.

The gene calls are TRBV2 and TRBJ2-1; 12 nucleotides line up with TRBD2. Trimming removed 6 bases from V and 1 base from J; junction bases left unmatched: 1. CDR3 length: 15 residues. Germline CDR1 is SNHLY and CDR2 is FYNNEI. In DNA, the CDR3 is TGTGCCAGCAGGGGACTAGCGGGTTCCTACAATGAGCAGTTCTTC. It yields the protein CASRGLAGSYNEQFF.

The sample holds many counts of this clonotype. The rearrangement joins TRBV12-5 to TRBJ2-3; 10 bases map to TRBD2. This CDR3 region has 18 residues. V lost 0 bases to trimming and J lost 5 bases; unmatched junction nucleotides: 11. Germline V gene lookup returns CDR1 LGHNT and CDR2 FRNRAP. The CDR3 nucleotides are TGTGCTAGTGGTTTGGTACATGGGCTAGCGGGAGCAGGAGATACGCAGTATTTT. Its protein is CASGLVHGLAGAGDTQYF. Filled out from reference TRBV12-5 and TRBJ2-3, the complete variable domain reads DARVTQTPRHKVTEMGQEVTMRCQPILGHNTVFWYRQTMMQGLELLAYFRNRAPLDDSGMPKDRFSAEMPDATLATLKIQPSEPRDSAVYFCASGLVHGLAGAGDTQYFGPGTRLTVL.

This clonotype was counted ten times or more. This chain connects TRBV20-1 to TRBJ2-1, with TRBD2 matching 16 bases. The CDR3 sequence is 17 residues long. J lost 2 bases, V lost 4 bases, and 5 bases had no gene match. In germline, CDR1 is DFQATT, CDR2 SNEGSKA (reference sequence). The CDR3: CSAIGTSGGGAYNEQFF. DNA for the CDR3: TGCAGTGCTATCGGGACTAGCGGGGGGGGTGCCTACAATGAGCAGTTCTTC.

The gene calls are TRBV29-1 and TRBJ2-2; perhaps TRBD1 as D (5 bases). Trimming removed 6 bases at V and 4 bases at J, with 18 bases between. This CDR3 has 15 amino acids. Germline CDR1 and CDR2: SQVTM and ANQGSEA. The CDR3 loop is CSVQGVQGATGELFF. CDR3 nucleotide sequence: TGCAGCGTCCAAGGCGTGCAGGGTGCCACCGGGGAGCTGTTTTTT.